This T cell receptor (beta chain) is drawn from a study of spatial heterogeneity in lung cancer. Whole-study context: The count of detected beta-chain sequences consistently exceeded that of alpha-chain sequences.

TCRdb reanalysed the 5' RACE reads using MiXCR and keeps one entry per CDR3 protein. The sample lists 450 to 700 distinct CDR3 sequences; about a sixth were seen once. Indicated time point: sample taken at primary tumor resection. This clonotype is medium-sized. A much larger clonotype is one base distant, so this may be a read error. Because the library targeted alpha chains, this beta chain is an off-target read whose size means little. V lost 9 bases and J 0 bases, leaving 18 bases between the germline ends. This CDR3 contains 15 residues. Germline V lookup: CDR1 MNHNY, CDR2 SVGAGI (reference sequence).

This TCR was recovered from a male donor with early-stage non-small cell lung cancer. The chain joins TRBV6-6 to TRBJ2-7; no clear D gene. This specimen consisted of normal lung tissue next to the tumor, obtained at surgery. CDR3 loop: CARRPVTPGSYEQYF. CDR3 coding DNA: TGTGCCAGAAGACCAGTTACCCCAGGCTCCTACGAGCAGTACTTC.